The clone carrying this T cell receptor (beta chain) has at least ten counts. Under the authors' procedure: Cell counts per sample came from amplifying reference gene primers. Assay: immunoSEQ multiplex PCR; the TCRdb copy retains only in-frame clones and omits some. D and trimming come from the DNA, and the V and J calls and clone size come from that table. The sample lists some 330,000 clones, over 80% seen once, with 5% to 5.5% in the top ten. This specimen comes from a study of blood T cell repertoires in COVID-19. About the study: Sites across the United States, Italy and Spain contributed samples from acute and convalescent COVID-19. T cells, B-cell-depleted T cells, or PBMCs provided the cDNA or gDNA that served as material.

The source of this sequence is a woman aged 50 to 60 who had recovered from COVID-19. The sample was PBMCs or T cells enriched from blood (not recorded which).

The DNA for the CDR3 is TGTGCCAGCAGCCCGGAGGGGGCAGGAAACACTGAAGCTTTCTTT. Translated: CASSPEGAGNTEAFF. J is TRBJ1-1 and V is TRBV5-4, with 7 nucleotides matching TRBD1. V lost 4 bases and J lost 2; bases outside the gene matches: 8. Per germline, CDR1 SGHNT and CDR2 YYREEE (reference sequence). CDR3 length: 15 amino acids.